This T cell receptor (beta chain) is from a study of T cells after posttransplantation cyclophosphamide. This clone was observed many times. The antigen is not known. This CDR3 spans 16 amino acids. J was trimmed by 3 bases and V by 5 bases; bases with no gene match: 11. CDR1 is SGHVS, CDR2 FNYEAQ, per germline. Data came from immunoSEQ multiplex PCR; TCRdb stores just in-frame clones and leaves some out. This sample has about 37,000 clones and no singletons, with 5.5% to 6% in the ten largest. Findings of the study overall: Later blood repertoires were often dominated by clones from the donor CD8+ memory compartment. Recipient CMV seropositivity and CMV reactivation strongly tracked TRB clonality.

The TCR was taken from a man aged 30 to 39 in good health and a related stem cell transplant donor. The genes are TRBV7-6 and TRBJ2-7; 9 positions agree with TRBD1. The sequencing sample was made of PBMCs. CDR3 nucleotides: TGTGCCAGCAGCCGGAACCGGGACAGGGAATTCTACGAGCAGTACTTC. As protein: CASSRNRDREFYEQYF.